A selection of T cell receptor beta chains follows, all from one sample in a study of blood T cell repertoires in COVID-19. Profiled with immunoSEQ multiplex PCR; TCRdb holds only in-frame clones, not every one. Counted here are around 130,000 clones, roughly 75% occurring once; the ten biggest clones make up 15% to 20%. The sample was peripheral blood. The receptors were gathered from a man between 60 and 70 years old with active or convalescent COVID-19. Both conserved end residues are part of each CDR3. A D gene is named only where the DNA matches it firmly. Not every row has a clone size; where given, it reads once, few, many or a size class.

CDR3 protein	CDR3 DNA	D gene	V gene	J gene	clone size
CAMAPRGGAQGEQYF	TGTGCCATGGCCCCGCGGGGAGGGGCGCAAGGCGAGCAGTACTTC	TRBD2	TRBV10-3	TRBJ2-7	NA
CASSFRTGGVSGANVLTF	TGTGCCAGCAGCTTTCGGACAGGGGGTGTCTCTGGGGCCAACGTCCTGACTTTC	TRBD1	TRBV7-2	TRBJ2-6	NA
CASSSTSGRVSLNEQFF	TGTGCCAGCAGTTCCACTAGCGGGAGGGTTTCTCTGAATGAGCAGTTCTTC	TRBD2	TRBV28	TRBJ2-1	NA
CASSKVRQLLYEQYF	TGTGCCAGCAGCAAAGTCAGGCAGCTACTTTACGAGCAGTACTTC	NA	TRBV21-1	TRBJ2-7	NA
CASSNPGTGMDGYTF	TGTGCCAGTAGTAATCCCGGGACAGGGATGGATGGCTACACCTTC	TRBD1	TRBV19	TRBJ1-2	few
CATSPGHTYEQYF	TGTGCCACCAGCCCAGGACATACCTACGAGCAGTACTTC	NA	TRBV15	TRBJ2-7	NA
CASSVARGSYNEQFF	TGTGCCAGCAGCGTAGCTAGGGGATCTTACAATGAGCAGTTCTTC	NA	TRBV9	TRBJ2-1	once
CASSPYFGLAAYNEQFF	TGTGCCAGCAGTCCATATTTCGGACTAGCGGCTTACAATGAGCAGTTCTTC	TRBD2	TRBV6-6	TRBJ2-1	NA
CASSQGGVRGYTF	TGTGCCAGCAGTCAAGGAGGGGTTCGGGGCTACACCTTC	NA	TRBV9	TRBJ1-2	NA
CASSLYRDEETQYF	TGCGCCAGCAGCTTGTACAGGGATGAAGAGACCCAGTACTTC	NA	TRBV5-1	TRBJ2-5	NA
CASSPTSGRAQLNEQFF	TGTGCCAGCTCACCTACTAGCGGGAGGGCCCAATTGAATGAGCAGTTCTTC	TRBD2	TRBV18	TRBJ2-1	NA
CASSPTGMSEKLFF	TGTGCCAGCAGCCCTACAGGGATGAGCGAAAAACTGTTTTTT	NA	TRBV7-2	TRBJ1-4	once
CASSPAPDRAPSYEQYF	TGTGCCAGCAGCCCCGCTCCCGACAGGGCCCCCTCCTACGAGCAGTACTTC	TRBD1	TRBV5-4	TRBJ2-7	few
CATSDLALGQVGEGTGELFF	TGTGCCACCAGTGATTTAGCGCTAGGACAGGTCGGTGAGGGCACCGGGGAGCTGTTTTTT	TRBD1	TRBV24-1	TRBJ2-2	NA
CATSDSGQADTGELFF	TGTGCCACCAGTGATTCGGGACAGGCCGACACCGGGGAGCTGTTTTTT	TRBD1	TRBV24-1	TRBJ2-2	NA
CASSRTTTNEKLFF	TGTGCCAGCAGCCGGACAACAACTAATGAAAAACTGTTTTTT	NA	TRBV9	TRBJ1-4	NA
CASDRVGETQYF	TGTGCCAGCGACAGGGTGGGAGAGACCCAGTACTTC	TRBD1	TRBV28	TRBJ2-5	NA
CASIQLAQTQYF	TGTGCCAGCATTCAACTAGCCCAGACCCAGTACTTC	NA	TRBV12-3/TRBV12-4	TRBJ2-5	few
CASSYGQGTGGELFF	TGTGCCAGCAGTTACGGACAGGGGACGGGCGGGGAGCTGTTTTTT	TRBD1	TRBV6-5	TRBJ2-2	NA
CATRGRREGHNEQFF	TGTGCCACCCGGGGGCGACGGGAGGGCCACAATGAGCAGTTCTTC	TRBD2	TRBV15	TRBJ2-1	NA
CASSRPARRIYEQYF	TGTGCCAGCAGCCGACCTGCTCGGAGGATCTACGAGCAGTACTTC	NA	TRBV5-6	TRBJ2-7	NA
CASSPGWERQPTDTQYF	TGTGCCAGCAGCCCCGGGTGGGAGAGGCAACCCACAGATACGCAGTATTTT	NA	TRBV28	TRBJ2-3	NA
CASSQEPTGGFDLHGYTF	TGCGCCAGCAGCCAAGAACCGACAGGGGGATTCGACCTCCATGGCTACACCTTC	TRBD1	TRBV4-3	TRBJ1-2	NA
CASSYPQANQPQHF	TGTGCCAGCAGTTACCCTCAGGCTAATCAGCCCCAGCATTTT	NA	TRBV6-2/TRBV6-3	TRBJ1-5	NA
CASGPEDSGRSPLHF	TGTGCTAGTGGTCCAGAGGACAGCGGCCGATCACCCCTCCACTTT	NA	TRBV12-5	TRBJ1-6	NA
CASARDSNQPQHF	TGTGCCAGCGCGCGGGACAGCAATCAGCCCCAGCATTTT	NA	TRBV2	TRBJ1-5	NA
CATSEEGLAAYNEQFF	TGTGCCACCAGTGAGGAGGGACTAGCGGCCTACAATGAGCAGTTCTTC	TRBD2	TRBV24-1	TRBJ2-1	NA
CASNGASYNEQFF	TGTGCCAGTAATGGGGCCAGCTACAATGAGCAGTTCTTC	NA	TRBV19	TRBJ2-1	once
CASSESQDNSPLHF	TGTGCCAGCAGCGAGAGCCAGGATAATTCACCCCTCCACTTT	NA	TRBV9	TRBJ1-6	few
CASSGPGLATYEQYF	TGTGCCAGCAGTGGACCGGGACTAGCTACCTACGAGCAGTACTTC	TRBD2	TRBV28	TRBJ2-7	NA
CASSLRTGMGPGTEAFF	TGTGCCAGCAGCCTTCGGACAGGGATGGGACCGGGGACTGAAGCTTTCTTT	TRBD1	TRBV14	TRBJ1-1	once
CATSDPGQAYGYTF	TGTGCCACCAGTGATCCTGGACAGGCGTATGGCTACACCTTC	TRBD1	TRBV24-1	TRBJ1-2	NA
CASSGLAGGPWTGELFF	TGTGCCAGCAGCGGACTAGCGGGAGGGCCGTGGACCGGGGAGCTGTTTTTT	TRBD2	TRBV5-6	TRBJ2-2	NA
CSVEPPGVNYNEQFF	TGCAGCGTTGAACCCCCGGGAGTGAACTACAATGAGCAGTTCTTC	NA	TRBV29-1	TRBJ2-1	NA
CASSYPGRERVLSTDTQYF	TGTGCCAGCAGTTATCCGGGGCGGGAGAGAGTCTTAAGCACAGATACGCAGTATTTT	TRBD2	TRBV28	TRBJ2-3	NA
CASSLQGDNYGYTF	TGCGCCAGCAGCTTGCAGGGGGATAACTATGGCTACACCTTC	TRBD1	TRBV5-1	TRBJ1-2	NA
CATSDPRNGWETQYF	TGTGCCACCAGTGACCCCCGAAACGGGTGGGAGACCCAGTACTTC	NA	TRBV24-1	TRBJ2-5	NA
CASSSRRELTGELFF	TGTGCCAGCAGTTCGAGGCGGGAGTTGACCGGGGAGCTGTTTTTT	TRBD2	TRBV27	TRBJ2-2	NA
CASRGLMSANEKLFF	TGTGCCAGCAGGGGCTTAATGTCGGCTAATGAAAAACTGTTTTTT	NA	TRBV6-5	TRBJ1-4	NA
CAARGRITDTQYF	TGTGCCGCCCGAGGGAGAATAACAGATACGCAGTATTTT	NA	TRBV6-5	TRBJ2-3	NA
CASSLAPGTGSYGYTF	TGTGCCAGCAGCTTGGCCCCCGGGACAGGGTCCTACGGCTACACCTTC	TRBD1	TRBV5-4	TRBJ1-2	NA
CASSLGDRLGASGIGEQYF	TGTGCCAGCAGCTTAGGGGATAGATTGGGAGCTAGCGGGATCGGCGAGCAGTACTTC	TRBD2	TRBV7-7	TRBJ2-7	few
CASSLEGGRAGYEQYF	TGCGCCAGCAGCTTGGAGGGCGGGAGGGCCGGCTACGAGCAGTACTTC	TRBD2	TRBV5-1	TRBJ2-7	NA
CASSRSGAGETQYF	TGTGCCAGCAGCCGATCAGGGGCGGGAGAGACCCAGTACTTC	NA	TRBV5-5	TRBJ2-5	NA
CASSPGLQPTQETQYF	TGTGCCAGTAGTCCCGGACTCCAACCAACGCAAGAGACCCAGTACTTC	NA	TRBV19	TRBJ2-5	NA
CASSFRPLRNTEAFF	TGCGCCAGCAGCTTTCGCCCGCTGAGGAACACTGAAGCTTTCTTT	NA	TRBV5-1	TRBJ1-1	NA
CASSDNGNGYTF	TGTGCCAGCAGTGACAACGGTAATGGCTACACCTTC	NA	TRBV6-4	TRBJ1-2	NA
CASRRTGGIDEQYF	TGTGCCAGCAGACGGACAGGGGGCATCGACGAGCAGTACTTC	TRBD1	TRBV6-5	TRBJ2-7	NA
CASSLLAGGEFF	TGTGCCAGCAGTTTGTTAGCGGGAGGGGAGTTCTTC	TRBD2	TRBV12-3/TRBV12-4	TRBJ2-1	NA
CAISDLSETQYF	TGTGCCATCAGTGATCTGAGCGAGACGCAGTATTTT	NA	TRBV10-3	TRBJ2-3	once
CASSIFPGRTYEQYF	TGTGCCAGTAGTATATTTCCCGGGAGAACCTACGAGCAGTACTTC	NA	TRBV19	TRBJ2-7	NA
CASSQDVTGGNPLSGNTIYF	TGCGCCAGCAGCCAAGATGTAACAGGGGGCAATCCACTCTCTGGAAACACCATATATTTT	TRBD1	TRBV4-3	TRBJ1-3	once
CASSLGSYSLVQFF	TGTGCCAGCAGCTTAGGTAGCTACTCTTTAGTTCAGTTCTTC	NA	TRBV7-8	TRBJ2-1	NA
CASSQRVGGRINNEQFF	TGCGCCAGCAGCCAAAGGGTCGGCGGGAGAATCAACAATGAGCAGTTCTTC	TRBD2	TRBV4-1	TRBJ2-1	NA
CATSSAGVRTEAFF	TGTGCCACCAGCAGCGCGGGGGTTAGAACTGAAGCTTTCTTT	NA	TRBV15	TRBJ1-1	NA
CASSLTGGDTQYF	TGTGCCAGCAGCCTAACCGGAGGAGATACGCAGTATTTT	NA	TRBV7-2	TRBJ2-3	NA
CASSPRSGGYTF	TGTGCCAGCTCACCGAGGAGCGGAGGCTACACCTTC	NA	TRBV18	TRBJ1-2	NA